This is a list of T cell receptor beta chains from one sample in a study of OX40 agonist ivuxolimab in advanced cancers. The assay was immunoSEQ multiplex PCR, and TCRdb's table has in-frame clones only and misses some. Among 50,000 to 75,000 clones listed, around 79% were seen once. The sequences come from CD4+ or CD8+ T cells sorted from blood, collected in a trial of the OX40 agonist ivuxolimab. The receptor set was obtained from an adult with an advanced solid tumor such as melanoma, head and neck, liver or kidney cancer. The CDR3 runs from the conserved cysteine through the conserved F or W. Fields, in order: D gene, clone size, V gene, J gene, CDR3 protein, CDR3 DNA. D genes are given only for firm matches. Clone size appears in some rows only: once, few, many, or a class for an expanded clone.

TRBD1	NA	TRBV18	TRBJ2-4	CASSLRQGRYNIQYF	TGTGCCAGCTCATTGCGACAGGGTCGTTATAACATTCAGTACTTC
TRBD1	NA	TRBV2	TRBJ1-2	CASSVGTAANYGYTF	TGTGCCAGCAGTGTAGGGACAGCTGCAAACTATGGCTACACCTTC
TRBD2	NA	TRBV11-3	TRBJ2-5	CASSSNAGGETQYF	TGTGCCAGCAGCTCCAATGCGGGGGGTGAGACCCAGTACTTC
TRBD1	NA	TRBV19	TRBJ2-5	CASSKDRGQETQYF	TGTGCCAGTAGTAAGGACAGGGGCCAAGAGACCCAGTACTTC
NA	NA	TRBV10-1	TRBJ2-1	CASRTYGPSRINEQFF	TGCGCCAGCAGAACCTATGGACCTTCCCGGATCAATGAGCAGTTCTTC
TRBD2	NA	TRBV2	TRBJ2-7	CASRSPGLAGPEEQYF	TGTGCCAGCAGGAGCCCGGGACTAGCGGGGCCTGAGGAGCAGTACTTC
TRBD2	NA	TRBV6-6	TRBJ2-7	CASSHSGTSGSYEQYF	TGTGCCAGCAGTCATTCCGGGACTAGCGGTTCCTACGAGCAGTACTTC
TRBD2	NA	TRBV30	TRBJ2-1	CAWGLAGAWNEQFF	TGTGCCTGGGGACTAGCGGGGGCTTGGAATGAGCAGTTCTTC
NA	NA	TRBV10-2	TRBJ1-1	CASITQVNTEAFF	TGCGCCAGCATCACACAGGTTAACACTGAAGCTTTCTTT
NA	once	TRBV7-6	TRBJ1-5	CASSLGDSNQPQHF	TGTGCCAGCAGCTTAGGGGACAGCAATCAGCCCCAGCATTTT
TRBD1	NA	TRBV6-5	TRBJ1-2	CASRSRDRALHGYTF	TGTGCCAGCAGGTCCCGGGACAGGGCTTTACATGGCTACACCTTC
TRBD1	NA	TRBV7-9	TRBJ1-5	CASSRTGFNQPQHF	TGTGCCAGCAGCAGGACAGGGTTCAATCAGCCCCAGCATTTT
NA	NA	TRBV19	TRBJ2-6	CASSSKTILSGANVLTF	TGTGCCAGTAGTTCAAAAACGATTCTCTCTGGGGCCAACGTCCTGACTTTC
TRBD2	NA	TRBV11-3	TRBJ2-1	CASSFQGTSGRGYEQFF	TGTGCCAGCAGCTTCCAAGGCACTAGCGGGAGGGGGTATGAGCAGTTCTTC
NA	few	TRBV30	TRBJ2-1	CAWMRAAYNEQFF	TGTGCCTGGATGAGGGCAGCCTACAATGAGCAGTTCTTC
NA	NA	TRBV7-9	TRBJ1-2	CASSISGGGFGYGYTF	TGTGCCAGCAGCATCTCGGGGGGAGGGTTCGGCTATGGCTACACCTTC